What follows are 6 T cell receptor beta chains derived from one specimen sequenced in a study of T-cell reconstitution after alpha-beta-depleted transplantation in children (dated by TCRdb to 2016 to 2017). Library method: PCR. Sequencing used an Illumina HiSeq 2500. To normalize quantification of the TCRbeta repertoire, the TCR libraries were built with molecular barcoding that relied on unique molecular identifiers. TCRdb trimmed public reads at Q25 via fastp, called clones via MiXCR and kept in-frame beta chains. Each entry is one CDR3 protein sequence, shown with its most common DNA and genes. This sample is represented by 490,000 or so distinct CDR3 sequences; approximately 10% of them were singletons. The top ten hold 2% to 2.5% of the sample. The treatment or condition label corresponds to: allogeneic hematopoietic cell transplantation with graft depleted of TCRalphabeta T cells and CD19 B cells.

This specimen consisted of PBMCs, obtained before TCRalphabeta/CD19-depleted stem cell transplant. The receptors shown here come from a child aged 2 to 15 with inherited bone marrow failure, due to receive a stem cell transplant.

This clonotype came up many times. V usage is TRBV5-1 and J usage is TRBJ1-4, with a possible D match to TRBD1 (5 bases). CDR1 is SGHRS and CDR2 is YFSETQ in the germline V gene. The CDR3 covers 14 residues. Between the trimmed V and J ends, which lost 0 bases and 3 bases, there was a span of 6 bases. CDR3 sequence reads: CASSLEGANEKLFF. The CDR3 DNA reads TGCGCCAGCAGCTTGGAAGGGGCTAATGAAAAACTGTTTTTT.

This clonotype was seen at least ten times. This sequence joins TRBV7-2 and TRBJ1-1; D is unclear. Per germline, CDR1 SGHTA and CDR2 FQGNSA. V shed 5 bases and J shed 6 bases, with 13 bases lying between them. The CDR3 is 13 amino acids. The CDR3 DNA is TGTGCCAGCAGCGGGCGTAGGGTGGCTGAAGCTTTCTTT. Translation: CASSGRRVAEAFF.

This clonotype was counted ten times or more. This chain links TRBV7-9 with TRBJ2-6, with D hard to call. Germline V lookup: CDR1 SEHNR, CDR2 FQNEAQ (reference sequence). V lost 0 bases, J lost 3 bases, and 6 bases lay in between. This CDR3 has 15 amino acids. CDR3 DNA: TGTGCCAGCAGCTTAGCCTCCGGTGGGGCCAACGTCCTGACTTTC. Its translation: CASSLASGGANVLTF.

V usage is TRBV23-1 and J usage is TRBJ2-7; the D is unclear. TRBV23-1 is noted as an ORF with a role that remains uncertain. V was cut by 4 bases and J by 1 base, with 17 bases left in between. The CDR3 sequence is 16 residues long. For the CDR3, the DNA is TGCGCCAGCAGTCGTGGCGGACCAAACCGGTCCTACGAGCAGTACTTC. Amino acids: CASSRGGPNRSYEQYF.

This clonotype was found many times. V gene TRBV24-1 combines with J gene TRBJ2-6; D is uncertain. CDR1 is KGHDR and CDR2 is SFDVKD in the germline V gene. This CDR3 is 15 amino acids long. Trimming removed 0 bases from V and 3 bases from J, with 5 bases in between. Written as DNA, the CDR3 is TGTGCCACCAGTGATTTGAGGGTTGGGGCCAACGTCCTGACTTTC. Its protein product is CATSDLRVGANVLTF.

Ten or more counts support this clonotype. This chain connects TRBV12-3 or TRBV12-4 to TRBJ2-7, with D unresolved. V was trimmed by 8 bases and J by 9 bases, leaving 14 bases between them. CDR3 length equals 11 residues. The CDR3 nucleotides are TGTGCCAGCGGGCGACTCCTCGGGCAGTACTTC. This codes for CASGRLLGQYF.